The TCR beta chain described here comes from a study of shared clonotypes between healthy human individuals. Study as a whole: CD8 memory received one plate per donor, CD8 naive two, CD4 memory three and CD4 naive three.

Produced via immunoSEQ multiplex PCR; TCRdb's table is partial and in-frame only. The sample lists over a million clones, roughly 96% occurring once. Germline-derived CDR1 and CDR2 are SGHRS and YFSETQ. V lost 0 bases, J lost 7 bases, and 11 bases lay in between. This CDR3 has 14 residues. The V gene is TRBV5-1, the J gene TRBJ2-1; D remains unclear. The receptor's source is a man aged 25 to 40 in good health. Sequences were obtained from naive CD4+ T cells sorted from blood. Subset defined: CD45RA+ positively selected. CDR3 sequence (DNA): TGCGCCAGCAGCTTGGCTACCAGACTGAATGAGCAGTTCTTC. Translation gives CASSLATRLNEQFF.